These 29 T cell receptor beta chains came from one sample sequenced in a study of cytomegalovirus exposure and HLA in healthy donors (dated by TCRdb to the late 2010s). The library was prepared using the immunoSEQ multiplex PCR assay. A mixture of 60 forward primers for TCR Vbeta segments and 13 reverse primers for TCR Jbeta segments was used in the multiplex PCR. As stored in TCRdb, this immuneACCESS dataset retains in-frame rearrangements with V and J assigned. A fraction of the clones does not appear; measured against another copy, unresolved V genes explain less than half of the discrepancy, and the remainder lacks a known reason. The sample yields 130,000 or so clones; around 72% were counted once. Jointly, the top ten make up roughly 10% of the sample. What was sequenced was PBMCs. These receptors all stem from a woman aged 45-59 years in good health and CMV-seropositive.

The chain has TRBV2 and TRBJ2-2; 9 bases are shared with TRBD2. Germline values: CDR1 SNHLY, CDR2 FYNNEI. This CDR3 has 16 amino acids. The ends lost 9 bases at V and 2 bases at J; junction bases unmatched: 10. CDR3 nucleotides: TGTGCCAGTGGGGACCGGACTAGCGCTAACACCGGGGAGCTGTTTTTT. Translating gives CASGDRTSANTGELFF.

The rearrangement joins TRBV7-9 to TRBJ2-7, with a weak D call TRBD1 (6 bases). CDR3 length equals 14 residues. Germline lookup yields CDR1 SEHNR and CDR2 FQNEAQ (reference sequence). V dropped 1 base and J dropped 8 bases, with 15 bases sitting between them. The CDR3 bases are TGTGCCAGCAGCTTAGAGGGGGTCCCCTCCAAGCAGTACTTC. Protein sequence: CASSLEGVPSKQYF.

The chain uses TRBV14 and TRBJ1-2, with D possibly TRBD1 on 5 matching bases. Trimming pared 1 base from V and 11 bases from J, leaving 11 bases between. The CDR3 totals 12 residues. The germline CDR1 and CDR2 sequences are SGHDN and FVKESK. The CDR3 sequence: CASSQGAQGYTF. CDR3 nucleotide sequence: TGTGCCAGCAGCCAAGGAGCCCAGGGATACACCTTC.

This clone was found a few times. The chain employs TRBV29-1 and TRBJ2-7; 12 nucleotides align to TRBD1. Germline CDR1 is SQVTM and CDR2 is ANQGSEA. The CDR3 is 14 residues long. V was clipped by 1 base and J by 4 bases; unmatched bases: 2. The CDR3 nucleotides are TGCAGCGTTGAAGGGGGACAGGGGGCGTACGAGCAGTACTTC. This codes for CSVEGGQGAYEQYF.

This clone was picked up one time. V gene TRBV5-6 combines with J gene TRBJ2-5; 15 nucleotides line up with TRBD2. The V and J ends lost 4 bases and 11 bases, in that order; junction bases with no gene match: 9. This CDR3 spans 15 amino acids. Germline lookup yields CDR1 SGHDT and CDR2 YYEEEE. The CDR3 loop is CASSGLAGGPWEQYF. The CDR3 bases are TGTGCCAGCAGCGGACTAGCGGGAGGGCCTTGGGAGCAGTACTTC.

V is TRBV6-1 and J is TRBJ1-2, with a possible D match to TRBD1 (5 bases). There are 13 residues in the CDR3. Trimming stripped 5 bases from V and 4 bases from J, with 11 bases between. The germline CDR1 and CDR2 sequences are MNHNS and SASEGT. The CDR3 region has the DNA TGTGCCAGCAGTCCCGCTAGGGGCTATGGCTACACCTTC. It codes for CASSPARGYGYTF.

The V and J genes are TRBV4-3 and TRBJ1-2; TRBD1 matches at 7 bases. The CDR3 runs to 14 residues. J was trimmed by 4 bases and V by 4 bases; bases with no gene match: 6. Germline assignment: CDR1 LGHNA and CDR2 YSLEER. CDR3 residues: CASSRGGAAYGYTF. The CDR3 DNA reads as TGCGCCAGCAGCCGAGGGGGCGCAGCCTATGGCTACACCTTC.

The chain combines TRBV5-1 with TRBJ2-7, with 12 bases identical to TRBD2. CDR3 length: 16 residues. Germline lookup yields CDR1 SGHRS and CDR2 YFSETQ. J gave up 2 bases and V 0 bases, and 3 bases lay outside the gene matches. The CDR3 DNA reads TGCGCCAGCAGCTTGGGAGGACTAGCGGGGACCTACGAGCAGTACTTC. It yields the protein CASSLGGLAGTYEQYF. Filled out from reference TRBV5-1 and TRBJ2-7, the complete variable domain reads KAGVTQTPRYLIKTRGQQVTLSCSPISGHRSVSWYQQTPGQGLQFLFEYFSETQRNKGNFPGRFSGRQFSNSRSEMNVSTLELGDSALYLCASSLGGLAGTYEQYFGPGTRLTVT.

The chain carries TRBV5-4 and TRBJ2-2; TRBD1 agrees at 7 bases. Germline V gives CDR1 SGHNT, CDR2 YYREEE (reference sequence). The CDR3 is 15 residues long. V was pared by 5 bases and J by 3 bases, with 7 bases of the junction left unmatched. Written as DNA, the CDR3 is TGTGCCAGCAGTTCGACAGGGCAATACACCGGGGAGCTGTTTTTT. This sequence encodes CASSSTGQYTGELFF.

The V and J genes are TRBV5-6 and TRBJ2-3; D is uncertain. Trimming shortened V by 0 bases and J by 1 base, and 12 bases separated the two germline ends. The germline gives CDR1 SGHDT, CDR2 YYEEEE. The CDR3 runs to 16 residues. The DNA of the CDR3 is TGTGCCAGCAGCTTGGTTGGGCCCTGGGGCACAGATACGCAGTATTTT. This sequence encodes CASSLVGPWGTDTQYF.

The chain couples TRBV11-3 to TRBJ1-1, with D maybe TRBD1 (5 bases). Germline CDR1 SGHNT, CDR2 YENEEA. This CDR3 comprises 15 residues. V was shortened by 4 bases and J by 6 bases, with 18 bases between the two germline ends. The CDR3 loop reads CASSSAPDTYAEAFF. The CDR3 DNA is TGTGCCAGCAGCTCCGCTCCGGACACCTACGCTGAAGCTTTCTTT.

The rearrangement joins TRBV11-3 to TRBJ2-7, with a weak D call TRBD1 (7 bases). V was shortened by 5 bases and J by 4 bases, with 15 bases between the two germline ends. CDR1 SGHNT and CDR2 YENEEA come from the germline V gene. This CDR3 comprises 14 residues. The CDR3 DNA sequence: TGTGCCAGCAGCCAATCGGGGGACAGTTACGAGCAGTACTTC. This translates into CASSQSGDSYEQYF.

The CDR3 DNA follows: TGTGCCAGCAGTAACCCCACGGGAGGAGTCTATGGCTACACCTTC. It encodes CASSNPTGGVYGYTF. The chain carries TRBV6-5 and TRBJ1-2; no definite D call. With 5 bases removed from V and 4 bases from J, the gap between germline ends came to 17 bases. The CDR3 spans 15 residues. The germline gives CDR1 MNHEY, CDR2 SVGAGI.

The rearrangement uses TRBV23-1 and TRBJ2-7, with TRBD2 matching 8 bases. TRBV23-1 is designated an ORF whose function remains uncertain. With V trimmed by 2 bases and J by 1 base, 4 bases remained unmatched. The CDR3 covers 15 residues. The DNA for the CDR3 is TGCGCCAGCAGTCAAAGCACTAGCGGTTCCTACGAGCAGTACTTC. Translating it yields CASSQSTSGSYEQYF.

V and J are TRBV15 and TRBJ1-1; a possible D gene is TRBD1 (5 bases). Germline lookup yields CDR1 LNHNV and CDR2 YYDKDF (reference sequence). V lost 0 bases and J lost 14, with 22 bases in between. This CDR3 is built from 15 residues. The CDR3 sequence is CATSRDQDGPGMGFF. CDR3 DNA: TGTGCCACCAGCAGAGACCAGGACGGGCCAGGGATGGGGTTCTTT.

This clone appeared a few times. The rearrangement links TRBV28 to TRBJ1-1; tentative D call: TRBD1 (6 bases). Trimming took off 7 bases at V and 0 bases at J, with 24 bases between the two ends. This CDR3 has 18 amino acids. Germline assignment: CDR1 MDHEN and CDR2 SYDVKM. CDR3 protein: CASTKPRAIGQLNTEAFF. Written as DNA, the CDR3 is TGTGCCAGCACCAAACCGAGAGCCATCGGACAGTTGAACACTGAAGCTTTCTTT.

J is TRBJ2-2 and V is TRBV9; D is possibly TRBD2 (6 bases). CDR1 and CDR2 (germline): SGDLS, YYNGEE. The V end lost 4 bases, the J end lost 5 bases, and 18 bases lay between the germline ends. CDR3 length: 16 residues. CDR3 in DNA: TGTGCCAGCAGCCAAGGAGCGGAGGGCAGGACCGGGGAGCTGTTTTTT. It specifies CASSQGAEGRTGELFF. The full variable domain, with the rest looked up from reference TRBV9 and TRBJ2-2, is DSGVTQTPKHLITATGQRVTLRCSPRSGDLSVYWYQQSLDQGLQFLIQYYNGEERAKGNILERFSAQQFPDLHSELNLSSLELGDSALYFCASSQGAEGRTGELFFGEGSRLTVL.

CDR3 DNA: TGTGCCATCGGGATTTTAGCGGGAGTTGGCAATGAGCAGTTCTTC. This codes for CAIGILAGVGNEQFF. The V gene is TRBV10-3, the J gene TRBJ2-1; 9 nucleotides align to TRBD2. V trimming: 8 bases; J trimming: 6 bases; junction bases outside the gene matches: 11. This CDR3 region has 15 residues. The germline V gene has CDR1 ENHRY and CDR2 SYGVKD.

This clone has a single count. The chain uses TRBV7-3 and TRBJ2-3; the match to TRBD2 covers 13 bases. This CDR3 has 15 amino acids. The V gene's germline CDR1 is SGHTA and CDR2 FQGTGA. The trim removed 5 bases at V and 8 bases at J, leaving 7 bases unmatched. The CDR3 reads CASSVTSGGAATQYF. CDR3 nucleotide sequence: TGTGCCAGCAGCGTCACTAGCGGGGGGGCAGCTACGCAGTATTTT.

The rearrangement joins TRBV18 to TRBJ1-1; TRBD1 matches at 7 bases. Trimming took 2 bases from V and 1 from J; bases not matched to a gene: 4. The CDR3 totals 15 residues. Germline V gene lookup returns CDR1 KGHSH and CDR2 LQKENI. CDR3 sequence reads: CASSPTAGGNTEAFF. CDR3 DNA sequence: TGTGCCAGCTCACCAACGGCAGGGGGGAACACTGAAGCTTTCTTT.

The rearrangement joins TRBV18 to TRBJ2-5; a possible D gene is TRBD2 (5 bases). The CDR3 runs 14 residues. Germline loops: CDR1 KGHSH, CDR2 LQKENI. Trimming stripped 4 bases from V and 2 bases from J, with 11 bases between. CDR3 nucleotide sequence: TGTGCCAGCTCACTCGGCCGGGGTCAAGAGACCCAGTACTTC. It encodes CASSLGRGQETQYF.

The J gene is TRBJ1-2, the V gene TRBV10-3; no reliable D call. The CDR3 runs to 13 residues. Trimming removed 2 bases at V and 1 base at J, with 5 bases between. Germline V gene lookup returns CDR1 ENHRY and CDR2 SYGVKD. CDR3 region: CAISEGSNYGYTF. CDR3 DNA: TGTGCCATCAGTGAGGGGAGTAACTATGGCTACACCTTC.

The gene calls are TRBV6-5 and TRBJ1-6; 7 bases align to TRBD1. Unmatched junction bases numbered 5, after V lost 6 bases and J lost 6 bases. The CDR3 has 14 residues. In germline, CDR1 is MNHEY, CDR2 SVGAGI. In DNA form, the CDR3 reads TGTGCCAGCAGGTCCCGGGACAGTAATTCACCCCTCCACTTT. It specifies CASRSRDSNSPLHF.

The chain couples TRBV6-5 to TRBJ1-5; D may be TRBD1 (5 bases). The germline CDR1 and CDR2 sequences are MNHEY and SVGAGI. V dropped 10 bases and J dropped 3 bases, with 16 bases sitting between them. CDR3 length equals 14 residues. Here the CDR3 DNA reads TGTGCCAACTTGGGAGGGGAGTTCAATCAGCCCCAGCATTTT. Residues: CANLGGEFNQPQHF.

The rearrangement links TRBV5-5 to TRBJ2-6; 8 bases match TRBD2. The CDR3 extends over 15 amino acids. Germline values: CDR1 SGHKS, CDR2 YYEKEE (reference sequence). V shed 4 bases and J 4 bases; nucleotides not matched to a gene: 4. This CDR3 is CASSREGYGANVLTF. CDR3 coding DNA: TGTGCCAGCAGCCGGGAGGGGTACGGGGCCAACGTCCTGACTTTC. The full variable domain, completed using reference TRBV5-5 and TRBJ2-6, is DAGVTQSPTHLIKTRGQQVTLRCSPISGHKSVSWYQQVLGQGPQFIFQYYEKEERGRGNFPDRFSARQFPNYSSELNVNALLLGDSALYLCASSREGYGANVLTFGAGSRLTVL.

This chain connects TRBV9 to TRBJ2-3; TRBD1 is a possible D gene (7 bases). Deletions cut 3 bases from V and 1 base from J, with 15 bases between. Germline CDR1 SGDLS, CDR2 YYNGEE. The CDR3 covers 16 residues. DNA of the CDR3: TGTGCCAGCAGCGCAGGGGGTTGGGGGGGCACAGATACGCAGTATTTT. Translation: CASSAGGWGGTDTQYF.

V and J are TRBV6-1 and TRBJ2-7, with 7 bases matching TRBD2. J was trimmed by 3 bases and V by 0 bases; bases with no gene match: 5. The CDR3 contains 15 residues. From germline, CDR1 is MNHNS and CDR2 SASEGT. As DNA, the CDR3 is TGTGCCAGCAGTGAAGCCAGCGGGGAAAACTACGAGCAGTACTTC. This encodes CASSEASGENYEQYF.

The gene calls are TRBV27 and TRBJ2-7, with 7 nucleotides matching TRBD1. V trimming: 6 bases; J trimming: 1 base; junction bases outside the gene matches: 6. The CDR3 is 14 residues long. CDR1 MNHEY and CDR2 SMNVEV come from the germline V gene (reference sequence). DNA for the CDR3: TGTGCCAGCAGCTGGGTACAGGGGTCCTACGAGCAGTACTTC. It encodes CASSWVQGSYEQYF.

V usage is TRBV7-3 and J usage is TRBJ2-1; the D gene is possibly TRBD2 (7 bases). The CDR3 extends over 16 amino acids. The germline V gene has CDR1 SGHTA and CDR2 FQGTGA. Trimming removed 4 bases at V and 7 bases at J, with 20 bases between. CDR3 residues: CASSSRGRGGTNEQFF. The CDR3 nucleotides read TGTGCCAGCAGCTCAAGGGGGAGGGGGGGCACAAATGAGCAGTTCTTC. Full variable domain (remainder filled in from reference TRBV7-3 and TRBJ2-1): GAGVSQTPSNKVTEKGKYVELRCDPISGHTALYWYRQSLGQGPEFLIYFQGTGAADDSGLPNDRFFAVRPEGSVSTLKIQRTERGDSAVYLCASSSRGRGGTNEQFFGPGTRLTVL.